Below, one T cell receptor beta chain is given with its context. Its antigen is currently unknown. The germline V gene encodes CDR1 MNHEY and CDR2 SVGEGT. V lost 2 bases and J lost 5; bases outside the gene matches: 5. CDR3 length: 15 residues. TCRdb's copy holds only in-frame clones and misses some; the assay was immunoSEQ multiplex PCR. This repertoire shows about 94,000 clones, roughly 88% found once; its top ten account for less than 15%. The sample originates from a study of T cell responses to AZD1222 COVID-19 vaccine. The study's findings and limits: As reported, nearly half of all spike-specific TCRs target variant regions that are unmutated. Donors were mostly white British, more females; clonal diversity possibly underestimated. Increases in Spike-specific TCR breadth and depth were seen after two AZD1222 doses.

The receptor was isolated from an adult in good health. This chain connects TRBV6-2 or TRBV6-3 to TRBJ2-2; 7 nucleotides match TRBD1. The sample here was peripheral blood, taken on day 0 of AZD1222 vaccination. CDR3 region: CASSYEGAKTGELFF. The CDR3 DNA sequence: TGTGCCAGCAGTTACGAGGGGGCAAAAACCGGGGAGCTGTTTTTT.